This T cell receptor (beta chain) was captured by sequencing in a study of blood T cell repertoires in COVID-19. Whole-study context: Acute-phase and convalescent COVID-19 samples originated in the United States, Italy and Spain.

Sequencing was performed with immunoSEQ multiplex PCR; in TCRdb, only in-frame clones are kept and a portion is missing. The repertoire holds about 300,000 clones, with roughly 85% as singletons. V lost 3 bases and J lost 6, with 11 bases in between. CDR1 is DFQATT and CDR2 is SNEGSKA in the germline V gene (reference sequence). There are 12 residues in the CDR3. Participants spanned ages about 18 to 100 years and resided in roughly 22 US areas. Researchers sorted participants into cohorts using their self-reported clinical history. For recovered donors of Cohort 3, there were two negative PCRs, clearance, or symptom resolution.

Sample: PBMCs or T cells enriched from blood (not recorded which). The receptor's source is a man aged 25 to 40 who had recovered from COVID-19. The J gene is TRBJ1-2, the V gene TRBV20-1; D might be TRBD1 (6 bases). As DNA, the CDR3 is TGCAGTGCTAGTTCAGGGGTCAATGGCTACACCTTC. Protein product: CSASSGVNGYTF.